The next 9 T cell receptor beta chains were all read from a single sample in a study of shared clonotypes between healthy human individuals. TCRdb keeps only in-frame clones here, not all; method: immunoSEQ multiplex PCR. The sample holds around 700,000 clones, about two thirds seen once. The source material was memory CD4+ T cells sorted from blood. Subset defined: CD45RA-negative fraction. All receptors come from a woman aged 30 to 39 in good health.

The sample holds many counts of this clone. V and J are TRBV27 and TRBJ2-1; perhaps TRBD2 as D (5 bases). The length of the CDR3 is 14 residues. Looked up from germline, CDR1 is MNHEY and CDR2 is SMNVEV (reference sequence). V was pared by 11 bases and J by 8 bases, with 22 bases between. CDR3 loop: CAAPGESPPDEQFF. Here the CDR3 DNA reads TGTGCCGCCCCCGGGGAAAGCCCGCCGGATGAGCAGTTCTTC.

The chain couples TRBV2 to TRBJ1-4; perhaps TRBD1 as D (6 bases). The CDR3 spans 15 residues. Germline CDR1 SNHLY, CDR2 FYNNEI. Trimming removed 7 bases from V and 8 bases from J, with 20 bases in between. The CDR3: CASTNGRDIGEKLFF. CDR3 DNA: TGTGCCAGCACCAACGGTAGGGACATCGGAGAAAAACTGTTTTTT.

CDR3 in amino acids: CASSLSQGVGEKLFF. CDR3 bases: TGTGCCAGCAGCTTGTCTCAGGGGGTAGGCGAAAAACTGTTTTTT. The rearrangement joins TRBV7-9 to TRBJ1-4, with 7 bases lining up with TRBD1. From germline, CDR1 is SEHNR and CDR2 FQNEAQ (reference sequence). V shed 3 bases, J shed 8 bases, and the junction held 9 bases outside the gene matches. CDR3 length equals 15 residues.

The chain links TRBV5-1 to TRBJ2-2; D might be TRBD1 (6 bases). V gave up 5 bases and J gave up 4 bases, with 12 bases separating them. This CDR3 has 14 residues. CDR1 is SGHRS and CDR2 is YFSETQ in the germline V gene. CDR3 nucleotides: TGCGCCAGCAGGCCACCGACAGGCACCGGGGAGCTGTTTTTT. Protein sequence: CASRPPTGTGELFF.

V gene TRBV6-5 combines with J gene TRBJ1-1; D uncertain. The CDR3 length is 16 residues. Germline lookup yields CDR1 MNHEY and CDR2 SVGAGI. Deletions cut 0 bases from V and 0 bases from J, with 11 bases between. CDR3 DNA: TGTGCCAGCAGTTACTCAGAAGGCTACATGAACACTGAAGCTTTCTTT. Translated: CASSYSEGYMNTEAFF.

This clone was detected many times. This chain links TRBV28 with TRBJ2-7; 9 positions agree with TRBD1. The J segment lost 4 bases and the V segment lost 8 bases, leaving 12 bases of the junction unmatched. CDR3 length: 15 residues. Germline V CDR1 and CDR2: MDHEN, SYDVKM. In DNA form, the CDR3 reads TGTGCCAGCCGACAGTGGGGACAGGGATGGTACGAGCAGTACTTC. Translating gives CASRQWGQGWYEQYF.

This chain uses TRBV27 with TRBJ2-3; D gene unclear. The CDR3 is made up of 16 amino acids. The germline V gene has CDR1 MNHEY and CDR2 SMNVEV (reference sequence). The germline V and J ends were trimmed by 0 bases and 1 base, with 11 bases remaining between them. In DNA form, the CDR3 reads TGTGCCAGCAGTTTATCGGGGTGGGTCGGCACAGATACGCAGTATTTT. This sequence encodes CASSLSGWVGTDTQYF.

The chain links TRBV7-8 to TRBJ2-3; 7 bases match TRBD2. The CDR3 has 18 residues. Germline CDR1 and CDR2: SGHVS and FQNEAQ. V shed 5 bases and J 1 base; nucleotides not matched to a gene: 15. The CDR3 loop is CASSQGEGWARGTDTQYF. CDR3 DNA sequence: TGTGCCAGCAGCCAAGGGGAGGGGTGGGCTCGAGGCACAGATACGCAGTATTTT.

V gene TRBV28 combines with J gene TRBJ1-1; TRBD1 agrees at 10 bases. Trimming cost V 3 bases and J 4 bases; bases outside gene matches: 5. This CDR3 comprises 15 residues. Per the germline V gene, CDR1 is MDHEN and CDR2 is SYDVKM. The CDR3 coding sequence is TGTGCCAGCAGTTTCGGGACAGGGGCCGTCACTGAAGCTTTCTTT. It yields the protein CASSFGTGAVTEAFF.